These 9 T cell receptor beta chains were all obtained from the same sample, sequenced in a study of blood T cell repertoires in COVID-19. Measured with immunoSEQ multiplex PCR; TCRdb has only the in-frame clones, and not every one. The repertoire holds about 270,000 clones, with around 91% as singletons. The sample was PBMCs or T cells enriched from blood (not recorded which). The origin of the receptors is a woman aged 18-29 years who had recovered from COVID-19.

The chain links TRBV19 to TRBJ2-7; TRBD1 agrees at 7 bases. Germline lookup yields CDR1 LNHDA and CDR2 SQIVND (reference sequence). The CDR3 has 14 residues. The trim removed 6 bases at V and 3 bases at J, leaving 8 bases unmatched. CDR3 sequence reads: CASRKQGNFYEQYF. In DNA, the CDR3 is TGTGCCAGTAGGAAACAGGGGAATTTCTACGAGCAGTACTTC.

The CDR3 coding sequence is TGTGCCAGCAGCCGGATAGCCGTCTACCAAGAGACCCAGTACTTC. This codes for CASSRIAVYQETQYF. V usage is TRBV3-1 (or the pseudogene TRBV3-2) and J usage is TRBJ2-5; D remains unclear. This CDR3 has 15 residues. CDR1 LGHDT and CDR2 YNNKEL come from the germline V gene (reference sequence). The germline V and J ends were trimmed by 4 bases and 0 bases, with 12 bases remaining between them.

The chain couples TRBV6-5 to TRBJ2-2; D is possibly TRBD1 (6 bases). There are 15 residues in the CDR3. Between the trimmed V and J ends, which lost 0 bases and 7 bases, there was a span of 12 bases. Germline CDR1 MNHEY, CDR2 SVGAGI. In nucleotides, the CDR3 is TGTGCCAGCAGTTACTCCCAGGGGCTTGGCGGGGAGCTGTTTTTT. Translating gives CASSYSQGLGGELFF.

This chain joins TRBV11-2 and TRBJ1-4; the D gene is possibly TRBD1 (6 bases). The germline gives CDR1 SGHAT, CDR2 FQNNGV. Trimming removed 3 bases at V and 4 bases at J, with 12 bases between. The CDR3 covers 15 residues. This CDR3 is CASSFTGWGNEKLFF. The CDR3 DNA follows: TGTGCCAGCAGCTTTACAGGGTGGGGTAATGAAAAACTGTTTTTT.

A single count supports this clone. This sequence joins TRBV5-4 and TRBJ2-4; TRBD2 agrees at 7 bases. This CDR3 has 14 amino acids. Germline trimming cut 6 bases from V and 5 bases from J; bases unmatched to any gene: 8. Germline CDR1 and CDR2: SGHNT and YYREEE (reference sequence). The CDR3 sequence is CASTTSGAQNIQYF. The CDR3 region has the DNA TGTGCCAGCACCACCAGCGGGGCACAAAACATTCAGTACTTC.

The chain combines TRBV29-1 with TRBJ1-1; D is possibly TRBD1 (6 bases). V lost 6 bases, J lost 1 base, and 12 bases lay in between. This CDR3 is built from 13 residues. Per the germline V gene, CDR1 is SQVTM and CDR2 is ANQGSEA. The CDR3: CSVTLGQNTEAFF. The CDR3 DNA sequence: TGCAGCGTGACCTTGGGACAGAACACTGAAGCTTTCTTT.

The chain joins TRBV5-1 to TRBJ2-2; the match to TRBD2 covers 12 bases. With V trimmed by 2 bases and J by 2 bases, 4 bases remained unmatched. Germline CDR1 and CDR2: SGHRS and YFSETQ. This CDR3 is built from 17 residues. The CDR3 spells CASSLTSGGLNTGELFF. Here the CDR3 DNA reads TGCGCCAGCAGCTTAACTAGCGGGGGGCTAAACACCGGGGAGCTGTTTTTT.

The rearrangement links TRBV19 to TRBJ1-1; D unclear. Germline CDR1 is LNHDA and CDR2 is SQIVND (reference sequence). The CDR3 loop spans 13 amino acids. Trimming left V 4 bases short and J 6 bases short, with 12 bases between. The CDR3 nucleotides read TGTGCCAGTAGTACCTATTACGGGGCTGAAGCTTTCTTT. Protein sequence: CASSTYYGAEAFF. Filled out from reference TRBV19 and TRBJ1-1, the complete variable domain reads DGGITQSPKYLFRKEGQNVTLSCEQNLNHDAMYWYRQDPGQGLRLIYYSQIVNDFQKGDIAEGYSVSREKKESFPLTVTSAQKNPTAFYLCASSTYYGAEAFFGQGTRLTVV.

The chain is built from TRBV7-9 and TRBJ2-7; the D gene is possibly TRBD1 (6 bases). There are 13 residues in the CDR3. Trimming removed 0 bases at V and 4 bases at J, with 7 bases between. Germline V gives CDR1 SEHNR, CDR2 FQNEAQ (reference sequence). This chain's CDR3 is CASSLARGYEQYF. The CDR3 DNA reads as TGTGCCAGCAGCTTAGCGAGGGGGTACGAGCAGTACTTC.